This entry concerns a single T cell receptor beta chain. Antigen unknown. These data originate in a study of OX40 agonist ivuxolimab in advanced cancers. Regarding the study as a whole: Expansion of clones was among the lowest in partial responders at 0.1-3.0 mg/kg. Low normalized T-cell clonal expansion was additionally recorded for some nonresponders.

TCRdb keeps only in-frame clones here, not all; method: immunoSEQ multiplex PCR. The sample yields some 74,000 clones, roughly 94% seen once. The TCR sequence derives from an adult with an advanced solid tumor such as melanoma, head and neck, liver or kidney cancer. The sample in question was CD4+ or CD8+ T cells sorted from blood, obtained in a trial of the OX40 agonist ivuxolimab.

The CDR3 here is CSVDMGHEQYF. CDR3 nucleotide sequence: TGCAGCGTTGATATGGGCCACGAGCAGTACTTC. The V gene is TRBV29-1, the J gene TRBJ2-7; no reliable D call. CDR3 size: 11 residues. Trimming shortened V by 3 bases and J by 5 bases, and 8 bases separated the two germline ends. CDR1 and CDR2 (germline): SQVTM, ANQGSEA.